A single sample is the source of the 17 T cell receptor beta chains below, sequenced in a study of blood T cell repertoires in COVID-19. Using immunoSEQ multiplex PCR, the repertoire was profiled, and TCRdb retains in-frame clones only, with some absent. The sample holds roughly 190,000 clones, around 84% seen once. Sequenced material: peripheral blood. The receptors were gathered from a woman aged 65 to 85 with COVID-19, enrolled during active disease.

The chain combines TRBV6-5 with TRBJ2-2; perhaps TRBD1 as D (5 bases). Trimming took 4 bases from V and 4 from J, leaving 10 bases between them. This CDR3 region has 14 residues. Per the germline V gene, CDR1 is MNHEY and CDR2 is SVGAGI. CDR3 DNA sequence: TGTGCCAGCAGTTCCCTCCAGGGCACCGGGGAGCTGTTTTTT. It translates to CASSSLQGTGELFF.

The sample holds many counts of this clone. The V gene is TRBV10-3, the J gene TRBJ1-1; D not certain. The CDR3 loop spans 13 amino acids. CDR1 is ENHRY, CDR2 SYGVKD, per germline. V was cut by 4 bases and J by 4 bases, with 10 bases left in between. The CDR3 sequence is CAISVGQSTEAFF. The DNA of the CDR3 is TGTGCCATCAGTGTTGGGCAATCCACTGAAGCTTTCTTT.

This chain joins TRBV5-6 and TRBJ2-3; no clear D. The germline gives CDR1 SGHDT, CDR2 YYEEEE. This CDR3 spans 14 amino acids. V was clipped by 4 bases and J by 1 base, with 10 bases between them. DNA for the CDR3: TGTGCCAGCAGCGTCCTAGAAGGCACAGATACGCAGTATTTT. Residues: CASSVLEGTDTQYF.

The chain's CDR3 is CASSLQAYTEAFF. Written as DNA, the CDR3 is TGTGCCAGCAGTCTGCAAGCTTACACTGAAGCTTTCTTT. The chain recombines TRBV28 with TRBJ1-1; D gene uncertain. Trimming took 5 bases from V and 3 from J, leaving 10 bases between them. Germline CDR1 and CDR2: MDHEN and SYDVKM. The CDR3 spans 13 residues.

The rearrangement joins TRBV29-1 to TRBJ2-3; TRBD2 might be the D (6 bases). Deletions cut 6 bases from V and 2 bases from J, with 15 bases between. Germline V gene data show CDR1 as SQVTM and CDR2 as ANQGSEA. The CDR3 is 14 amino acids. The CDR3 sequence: CSVGRRGPTDTQYF. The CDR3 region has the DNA TGCAGCGTGGGAAGGCGGGGACCCACAGATACGCAGTATTTT.

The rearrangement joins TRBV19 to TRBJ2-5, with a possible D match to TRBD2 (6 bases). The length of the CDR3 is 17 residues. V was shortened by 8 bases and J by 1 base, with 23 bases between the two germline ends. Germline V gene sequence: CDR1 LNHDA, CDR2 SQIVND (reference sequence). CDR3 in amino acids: CASAGYSGTQGQETQYF. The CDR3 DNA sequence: TGTGCCAGTGCTGGATACTCTGGGACTCAGGGCCAAGAGACCCAGTACTTC.

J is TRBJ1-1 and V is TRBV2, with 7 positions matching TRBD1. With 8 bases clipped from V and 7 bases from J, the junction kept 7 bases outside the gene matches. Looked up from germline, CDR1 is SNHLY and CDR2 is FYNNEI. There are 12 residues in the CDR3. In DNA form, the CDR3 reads TGTGCCAGCGCCGGATACAGGGGTGAAGCTTTCTTT. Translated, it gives CASAGYRGEAFF.

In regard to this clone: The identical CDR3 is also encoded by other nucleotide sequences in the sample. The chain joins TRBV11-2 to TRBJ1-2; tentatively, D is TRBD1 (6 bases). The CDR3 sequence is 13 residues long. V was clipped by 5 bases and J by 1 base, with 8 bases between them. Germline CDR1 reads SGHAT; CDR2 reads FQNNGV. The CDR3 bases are TGTGCCAGCAGCCTGGACAGTAACTATGGCTACACCTTC. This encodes CASSLDSNYGYTF.

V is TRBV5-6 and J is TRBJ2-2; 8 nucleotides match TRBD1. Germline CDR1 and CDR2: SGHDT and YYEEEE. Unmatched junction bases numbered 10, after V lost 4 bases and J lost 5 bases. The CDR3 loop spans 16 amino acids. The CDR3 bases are TGTGCCAGCAGCAAACTCGGACAGGGAGATACCGGGGAGCTGTTTTTT. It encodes CASSKLGQGDTGELFF. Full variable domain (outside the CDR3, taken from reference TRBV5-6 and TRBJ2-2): DAGVTQSPTHLIKTRGQQVTLRCSPKSGHDTVSWYQQALGQGPQFIFQYYEEEERQRGNFPDRFSGHQFPNYSSELNVNALLLGDSALYLCASSKLGQGDTGELFFGEGSRLTVL.

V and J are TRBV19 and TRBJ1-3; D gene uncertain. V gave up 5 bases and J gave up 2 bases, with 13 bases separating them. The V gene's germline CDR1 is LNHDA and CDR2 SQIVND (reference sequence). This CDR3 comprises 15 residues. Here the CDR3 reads CASSPLGRTGNTIYF. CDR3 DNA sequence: TGTGCCAGTAGTCCCCTTGGGCGTACTGGAAACACCATATATTTT. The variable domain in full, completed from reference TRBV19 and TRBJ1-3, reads DGGITQSPKYLFRKEGQNVTLSCEQNLNHDAMYWYRQDPGQGLRLIYYSQIVNDFQKGDIAEGYSVSREKKESFPLTVTSAQKNPTAFYLCASSPLGRTGNTIYFGEGSWLTVV.

The CDR3 here is CASSEDRGNQPQHF. CDR3 in DNA: TGTGCCAGCAGTGAGGACAGGGGCAATCAGCCCCAGCATTTT. V usage is TRBV2 and J usage is TRBJ1-5; 8 bases line up with TRBD1. Germline assignment: CDR1 SNHLY and CDR2 FYNNEI. The CDR3 spans 14 residues. With V trimmed by 3 bases and J by 2 bases, 0 bases remained unmatched.

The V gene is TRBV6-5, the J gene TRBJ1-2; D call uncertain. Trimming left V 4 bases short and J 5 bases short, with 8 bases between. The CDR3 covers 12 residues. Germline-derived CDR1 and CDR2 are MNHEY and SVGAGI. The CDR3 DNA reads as TGTGCCAGCAGTTTACAGCGGTATGGCTACACCTTC. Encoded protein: CASSLQRYGYTF.

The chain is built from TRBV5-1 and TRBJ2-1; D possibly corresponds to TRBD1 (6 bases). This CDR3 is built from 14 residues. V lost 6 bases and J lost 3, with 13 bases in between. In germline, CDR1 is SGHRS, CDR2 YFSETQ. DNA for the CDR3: TGCGCCAGCAAAGGGGGTGACAGCTACAATGAGCAGTTCTTC. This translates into CASKGGDSYNEQFF.

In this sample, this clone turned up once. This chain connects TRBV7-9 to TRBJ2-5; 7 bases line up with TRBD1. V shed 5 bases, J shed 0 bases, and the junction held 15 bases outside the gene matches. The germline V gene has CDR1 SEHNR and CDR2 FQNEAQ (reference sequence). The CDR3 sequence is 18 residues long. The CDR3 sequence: CASSRGQRRYQHQETQYF. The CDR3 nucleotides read TGTGCCAGCAGCCGGGGACAGAGGAGGTACCAGCACCAAGAGACCCAGTACTTC.

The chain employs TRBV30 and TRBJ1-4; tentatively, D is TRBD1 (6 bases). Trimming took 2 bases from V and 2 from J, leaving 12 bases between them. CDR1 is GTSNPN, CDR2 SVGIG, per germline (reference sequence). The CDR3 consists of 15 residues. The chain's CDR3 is CAWSSQGMTNEKLFF. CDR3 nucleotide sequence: TGTGCCTGGAGTTCCCAGGGGATGACTAATGAAAAACTGTTTTTT.

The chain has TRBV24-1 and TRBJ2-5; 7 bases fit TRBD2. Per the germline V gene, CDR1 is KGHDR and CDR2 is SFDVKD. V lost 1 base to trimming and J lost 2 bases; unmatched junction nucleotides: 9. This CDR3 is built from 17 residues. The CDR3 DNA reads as TGTGCCACCAGTGATTTCGGGCGTACGGGGGGACAAGAGACCCAGTACTTC. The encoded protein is CATSDFGRTGGQETQYF.

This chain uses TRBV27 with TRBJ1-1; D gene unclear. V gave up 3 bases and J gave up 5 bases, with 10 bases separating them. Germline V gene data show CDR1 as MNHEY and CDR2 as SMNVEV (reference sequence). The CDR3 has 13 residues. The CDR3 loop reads CASSFRTGTEAFF. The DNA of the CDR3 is TGTGCCAGCAGTTTTAGGACGGGGACTGAAGCTTTCTTT.